This entry lists 2 T cell receptor beta chains sequenced from one sample in a study of cytomegalovirus exposure and HLA in healthy donors. In the PCR, 60 Vbeta and 13 Jbeta primers were used. TCRdb keeps only in-frame clones here, not all; method: immunoSEQ multiplex PCR. The sample consists of more than 85,000 clones, roughly 79% of them appearing once. Sequencing was carried out using PBMCs. The receptors come from a man between 40 and 49 years old in good health and CMV-seronegative.

The rearrangement joins TRBV7-3 to TRBJ2-1; weak D call: TRBD1 (7 bases). The CDR3 has 14 residues. Germline-derived CDR1 and CDR2 are SGHTA and FQGTGA. Between the trimmed V and J ends, which lost 4 bases and 7 bases, there was a span of 14 bases. The CDR3 reads CASSSAGGPNEQFF. CDR3 coding DNA: TGTGCCAGCAGCTCCGCAGGGGGGCCAAATGAGCAGTTCTTC. The full variable domain, rest sourced from reference TRBV7-3 and TRBJ2-1, is GAGVSQTPSNKVTEKGKYVELRCDPISGHTALYWYRQSLGQGPEFLIYFQGTGAADDSGLPNDRFFAVRPEGSVSTLKIQRTERGDSAVYLCASSSAGGPNEQFFGPGTRLTVL.

The chain employs TRBV28 and TRBJ1-2; possible D gene TRBD1, 5 bases. The CDR3 covers 13 residues. Germline CDR1 reads MDHEN; CDR2 reads SYDVKM. V gave up 7 bases and J gave up 3 bases, with 12 bases separating them. CDR3 in DNA: TGTGCCAGCAACCCAACAGGATACTATGGCTACACCTTC. It yields the protein CASNPTGYYGYTF.